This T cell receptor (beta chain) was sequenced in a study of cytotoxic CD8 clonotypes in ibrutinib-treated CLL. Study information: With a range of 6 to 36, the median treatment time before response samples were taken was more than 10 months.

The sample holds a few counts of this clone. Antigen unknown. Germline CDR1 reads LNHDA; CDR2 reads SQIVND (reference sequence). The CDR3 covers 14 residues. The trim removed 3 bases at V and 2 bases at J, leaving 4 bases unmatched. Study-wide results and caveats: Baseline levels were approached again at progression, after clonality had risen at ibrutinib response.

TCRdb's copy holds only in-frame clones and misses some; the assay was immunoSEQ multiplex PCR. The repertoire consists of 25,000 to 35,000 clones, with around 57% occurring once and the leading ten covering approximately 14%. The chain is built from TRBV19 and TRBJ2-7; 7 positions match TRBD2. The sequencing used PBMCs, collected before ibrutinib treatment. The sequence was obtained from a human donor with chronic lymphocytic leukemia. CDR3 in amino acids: CASSMGGSTYEQYF. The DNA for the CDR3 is TGTGCCAGTAGTATGGGGGGGTCGACCTACGAGCAGTACTTC.